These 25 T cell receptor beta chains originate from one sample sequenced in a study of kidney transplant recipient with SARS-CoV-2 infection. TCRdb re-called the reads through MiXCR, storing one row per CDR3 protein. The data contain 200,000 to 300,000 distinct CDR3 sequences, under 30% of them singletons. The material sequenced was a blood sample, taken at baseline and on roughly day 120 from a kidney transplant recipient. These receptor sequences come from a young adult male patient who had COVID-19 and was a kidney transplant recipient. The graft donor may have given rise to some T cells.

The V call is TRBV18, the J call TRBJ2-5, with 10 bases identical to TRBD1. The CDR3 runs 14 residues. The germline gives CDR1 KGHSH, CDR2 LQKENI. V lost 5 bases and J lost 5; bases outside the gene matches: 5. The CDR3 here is CASSSTGGLETQYF. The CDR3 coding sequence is TGTGCCAGCTCATCGACAGGGGGCCTGGAGACCCAGTACTTC.

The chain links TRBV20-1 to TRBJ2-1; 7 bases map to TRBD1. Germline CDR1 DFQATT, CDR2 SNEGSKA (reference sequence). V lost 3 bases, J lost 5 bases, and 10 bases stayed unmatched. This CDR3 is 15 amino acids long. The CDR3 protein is CSASETGLDHNEQFF. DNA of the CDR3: TGCAGTGCTAGCGAGACAGGGTTGGACCACAATGAGCAGTTCTTC.

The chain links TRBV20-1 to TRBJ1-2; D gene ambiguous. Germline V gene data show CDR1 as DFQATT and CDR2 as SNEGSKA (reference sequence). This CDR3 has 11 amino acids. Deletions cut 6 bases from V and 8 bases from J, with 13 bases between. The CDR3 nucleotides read TGCAGTGCCCCAGCCCCGGGGGGCTACACCTTC. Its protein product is CSAPAPGGYTF.

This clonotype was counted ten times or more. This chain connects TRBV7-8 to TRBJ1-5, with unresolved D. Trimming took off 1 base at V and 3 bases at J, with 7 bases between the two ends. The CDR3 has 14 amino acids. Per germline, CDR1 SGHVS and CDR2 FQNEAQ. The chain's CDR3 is CASSLDRNNQPQHF. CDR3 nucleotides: TGTGCCAGCAGCTTAGATCGCAACAATCAGCCCCAGCATTTT.

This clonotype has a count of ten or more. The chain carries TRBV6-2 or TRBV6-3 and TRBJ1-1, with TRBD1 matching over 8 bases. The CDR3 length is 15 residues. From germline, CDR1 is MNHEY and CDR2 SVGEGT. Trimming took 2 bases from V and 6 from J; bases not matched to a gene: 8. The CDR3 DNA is TGTGCCAGCAGTTACGACTCAGGGGGCGCGTCTGAAGCTTTCTTT. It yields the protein CASSYDSGGASEAFF.

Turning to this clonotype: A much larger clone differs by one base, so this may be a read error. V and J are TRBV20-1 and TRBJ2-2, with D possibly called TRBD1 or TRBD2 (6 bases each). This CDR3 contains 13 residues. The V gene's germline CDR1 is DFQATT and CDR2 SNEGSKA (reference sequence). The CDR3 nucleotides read TGCAGTGCTTCGGACAGCCAGACCGGGGGGCTGTTTTTT. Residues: CSASDSQTGGLFF.

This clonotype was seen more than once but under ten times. CDR3 nucleotide sequence: TGTGCCAGCAGCTTAGGGATCCACTCCTACAATGAGCAGTTCTTC. Protein sequence: CASSLGIHSYNEQFF. The chain is built from TRBV11-1 and TRBJ2-1; no reliable D call. Germline V gene data show CDR1 as SGHAT and CDR2 as FQDESV (reference sequence). V dropped 1 base and J dropped 0 bases, with 7 bases sitting between them. This CDR3 contains 15 residues.

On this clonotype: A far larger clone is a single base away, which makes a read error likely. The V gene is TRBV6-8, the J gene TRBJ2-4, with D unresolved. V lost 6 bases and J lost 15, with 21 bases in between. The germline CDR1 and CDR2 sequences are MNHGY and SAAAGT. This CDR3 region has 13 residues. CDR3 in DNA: TGTGCCAGCAGGTCAGTGAGCTCCTACGAGCGGTACTTC. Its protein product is CASRSVSSYERYF.

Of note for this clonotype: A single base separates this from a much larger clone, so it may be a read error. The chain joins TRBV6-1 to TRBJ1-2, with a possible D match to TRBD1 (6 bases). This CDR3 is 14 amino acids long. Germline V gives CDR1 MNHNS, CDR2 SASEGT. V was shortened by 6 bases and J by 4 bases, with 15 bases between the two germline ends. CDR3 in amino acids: CASRFRDRSYGYTF. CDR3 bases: TGTGCCAGCAGATTCCGAGACAGGAGCTATGGCTACACCTTC.

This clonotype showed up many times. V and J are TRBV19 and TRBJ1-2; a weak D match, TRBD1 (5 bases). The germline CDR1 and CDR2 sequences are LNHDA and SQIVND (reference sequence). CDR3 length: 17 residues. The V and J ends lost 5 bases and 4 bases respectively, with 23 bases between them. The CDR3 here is CASSCCRTNRKTYGYTF. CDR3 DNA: TGTGCCAGTAGTTGCTGTCGGACAAATCGAAAGACCTATGGCTACACCTTC.

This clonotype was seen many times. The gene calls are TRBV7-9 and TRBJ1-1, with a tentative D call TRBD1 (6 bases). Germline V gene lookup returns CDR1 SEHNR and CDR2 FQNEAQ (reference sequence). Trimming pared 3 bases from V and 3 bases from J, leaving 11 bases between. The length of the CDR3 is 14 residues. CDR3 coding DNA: TGTGCCAGCAGCTTCACACAGGGATACACTGAAGCTTTCTTT. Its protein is CASSFTQGYTEAFF.

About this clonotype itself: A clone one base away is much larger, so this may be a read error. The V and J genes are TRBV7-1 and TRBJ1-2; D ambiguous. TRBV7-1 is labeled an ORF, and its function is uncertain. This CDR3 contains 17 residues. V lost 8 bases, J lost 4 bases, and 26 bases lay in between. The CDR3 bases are TGTGCCAGCGGCCGGAGCCGTCACGAGGGAAAGACCTATGGCTACACCTTC. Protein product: CASGRSRHEGKTYGYTF.

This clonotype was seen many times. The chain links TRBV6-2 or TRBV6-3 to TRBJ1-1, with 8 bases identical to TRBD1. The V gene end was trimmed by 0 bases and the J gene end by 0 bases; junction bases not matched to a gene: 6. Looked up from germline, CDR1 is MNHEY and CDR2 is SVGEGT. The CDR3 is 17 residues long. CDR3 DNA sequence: TGTGCCAGCAGTTACTCGCCAGGGGGCTACATGAACACTGAAGCTTTCTTT. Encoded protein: CASSYSPGGYMNTEAFF.

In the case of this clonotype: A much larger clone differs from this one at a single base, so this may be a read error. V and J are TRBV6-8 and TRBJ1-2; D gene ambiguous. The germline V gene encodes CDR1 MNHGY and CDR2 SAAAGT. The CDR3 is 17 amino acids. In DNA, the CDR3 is TGTGCCAGCAGTCGAGTGGTACGCTCTAGAAAGACCTATGACTACACCTTC. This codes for CASSRVVRSRKTYDYTF.

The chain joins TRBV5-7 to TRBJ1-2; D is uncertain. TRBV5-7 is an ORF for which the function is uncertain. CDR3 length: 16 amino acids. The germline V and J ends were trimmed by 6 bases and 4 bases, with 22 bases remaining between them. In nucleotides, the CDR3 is TGTGCCAGCAAGCTAACTCTTGCGCGAAAGACCTATGGCTACACCTTC. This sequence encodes CASKLTLARKTYGYTF.

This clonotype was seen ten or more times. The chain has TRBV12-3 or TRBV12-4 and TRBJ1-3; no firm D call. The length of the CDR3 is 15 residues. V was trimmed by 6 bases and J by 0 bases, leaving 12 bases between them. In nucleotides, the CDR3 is TGTGCCAGCAGGCGAGGTCCGGGCTCTGGAAACACCATATATTTT. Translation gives CASRRGPGSGNTIYF.

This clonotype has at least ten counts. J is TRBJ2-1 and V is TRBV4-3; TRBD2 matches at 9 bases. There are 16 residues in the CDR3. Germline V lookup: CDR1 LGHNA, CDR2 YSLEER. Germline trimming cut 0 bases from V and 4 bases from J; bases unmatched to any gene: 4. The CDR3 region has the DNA TGCGCCAGCAGCCAAGATAGCGGGGGTCGATACAATGAGCAGTTCTTC. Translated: CASSQDSGGRYNEQFF.

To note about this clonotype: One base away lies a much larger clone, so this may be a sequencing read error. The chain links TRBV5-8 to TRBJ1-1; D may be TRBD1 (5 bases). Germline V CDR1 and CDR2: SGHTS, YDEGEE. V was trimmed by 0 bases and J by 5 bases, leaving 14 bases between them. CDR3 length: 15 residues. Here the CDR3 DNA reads TGTGCCAGCAGCTTGGAACAGGTCCGGGAAACTGAAGCTTTCTTT. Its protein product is CASSLEQVRETEAFF.

This chain's CDR3 is CASSPGLAGEAAKNIQYF. The CDR3 nucleotides are TGTGCCAGCAGCCCCGGACTAGCGGGAGAGGCGGCCAAAAACATTCAGTACTTC. The V call is TRBV9, the J call TRBJ2-4; 13 nucleotides align to TRBD2. The CDR3 totals 18 residues. With V trimmed by 4 bases and J by 1 base, 8 bases remained unmatched. Per germline, CDR1 SGDLS and CDR2 YYNGEE.

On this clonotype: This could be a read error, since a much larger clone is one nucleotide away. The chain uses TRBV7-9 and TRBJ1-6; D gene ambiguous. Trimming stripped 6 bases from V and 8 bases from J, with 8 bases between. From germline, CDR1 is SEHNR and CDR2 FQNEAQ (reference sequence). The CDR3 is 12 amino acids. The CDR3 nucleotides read TGTGCCAGCAGTCGTAGGGATTCACCCCTCCACTTT. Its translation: CASSRRDSPLHF.

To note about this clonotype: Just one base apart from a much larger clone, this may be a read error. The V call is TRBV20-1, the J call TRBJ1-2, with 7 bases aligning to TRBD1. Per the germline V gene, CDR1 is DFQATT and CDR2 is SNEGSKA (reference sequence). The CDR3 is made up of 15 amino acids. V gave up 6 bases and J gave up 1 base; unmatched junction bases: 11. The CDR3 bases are TGCAGTGCCACGAACAGGGGAACGTTTAACTATGGCTACACCTTC. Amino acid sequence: CSATNRGTFNYGYTF.

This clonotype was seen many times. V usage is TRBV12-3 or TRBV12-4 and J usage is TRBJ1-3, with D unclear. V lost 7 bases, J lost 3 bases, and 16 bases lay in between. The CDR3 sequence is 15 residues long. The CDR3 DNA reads TGTGCCAGCAATCCCGAAACCGGGGATGGAAACACCATATATTTT. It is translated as CASNPETGDGNTIYF.

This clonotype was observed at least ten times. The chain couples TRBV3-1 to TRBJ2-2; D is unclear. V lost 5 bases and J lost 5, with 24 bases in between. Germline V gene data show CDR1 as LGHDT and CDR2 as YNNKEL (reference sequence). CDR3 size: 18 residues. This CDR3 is CASSLQSPISSLTGELFF. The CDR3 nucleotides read TGTGCCAGCAGCTTGCAGTCTCCCATTTCAAGCTTGACCGGGGAGCTGTTTTTT.

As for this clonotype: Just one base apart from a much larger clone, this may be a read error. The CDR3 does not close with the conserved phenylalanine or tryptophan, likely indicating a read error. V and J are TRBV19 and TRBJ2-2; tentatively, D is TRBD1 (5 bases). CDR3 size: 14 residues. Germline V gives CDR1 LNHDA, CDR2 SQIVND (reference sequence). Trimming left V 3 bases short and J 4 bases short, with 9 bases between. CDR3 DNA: TGTGCCAGTAGTATCAACAGGCCCACCGGGGAGCTGTTTTCT. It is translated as CASSINRPTGELFS.

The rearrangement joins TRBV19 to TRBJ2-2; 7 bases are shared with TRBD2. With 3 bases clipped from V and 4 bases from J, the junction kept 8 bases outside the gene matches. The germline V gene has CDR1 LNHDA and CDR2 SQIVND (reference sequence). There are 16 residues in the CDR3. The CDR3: CASSITRGSGTGELFF. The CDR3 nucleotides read TGTGCCAGTAGTATCACTCGCGGGAGTGGCACCGGGGAGCTGTTTTTT.